This T cell receptor beta chain was observed in a study of shared clonotypes between healthy human individuals. Study-level points and caveats: Generation probability values for non-shared clonotypes were lower than those for clonotypes shared by all four donors. Read depth was anticipated to influence clonotype sharing among donors. For naive CD4 cells, roughly 5% of clonotypes were shared across a handful of donors.

With respect to this clone: The antigen is unknown.

This CDR3 is built from 16 residues. CDR1 MNHEY and CDR2 SMNVEV come from the germline V gene (reference sequence). V was cut by 5 bases and J by 7 bases, with 24 bases left in between. Per the authors' pipeline: Filtering differed, since immunoSEQ gave only junction sequences and no quality scores. Profiling relied on immunoSEQ multiplex PCR, and the TCRdb table lists in-frame clones only, not all of them. The DNA gave D and trimming, while V, J and clone size come from that table. This sample carries over a million clones, roughly 74% of them seen once, and the ten largest clones take roughly 0.61%.

The V call is TRBV27, the J call TRBJ2-7, with D possibly being TRBD1 (6 bases). The sequence was obtained from a man aged 18 to 30 in good health. Some clones in this sample may be carry-over from other donors' samples. The specimen sequenced was memory CD4+ T cells from PBMCs. Subset here: CD45RA-negative fraction. CDR3 in DNA: TGTGCCAGCAGTAGGGTCGGGACACAGACTGCCCGGGAGCAGTACTTC. Amino acids: CASSRVGTQTAREQYF.